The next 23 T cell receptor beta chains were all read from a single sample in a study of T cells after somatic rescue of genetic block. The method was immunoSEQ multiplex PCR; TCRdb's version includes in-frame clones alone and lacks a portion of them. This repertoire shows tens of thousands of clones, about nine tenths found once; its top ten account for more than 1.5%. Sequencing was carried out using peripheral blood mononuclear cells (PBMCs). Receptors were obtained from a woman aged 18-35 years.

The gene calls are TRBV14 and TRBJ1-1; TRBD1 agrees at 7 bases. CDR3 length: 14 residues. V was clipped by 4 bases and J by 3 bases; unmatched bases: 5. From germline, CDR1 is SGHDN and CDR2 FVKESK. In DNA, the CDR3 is TGTGCCAGCAGCCGTAACAGGGGAGACACTGAAGCTTTCTTT. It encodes CASSRNRGDTEAFF.

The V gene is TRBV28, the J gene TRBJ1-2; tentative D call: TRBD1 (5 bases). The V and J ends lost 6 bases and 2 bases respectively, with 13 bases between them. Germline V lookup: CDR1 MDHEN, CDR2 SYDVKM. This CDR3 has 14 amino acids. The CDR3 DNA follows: TGTGCCAGCAGATTTCCAGGGCTGAACTATGGCTACACCTTC. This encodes CASRFPGLNYGYTF.

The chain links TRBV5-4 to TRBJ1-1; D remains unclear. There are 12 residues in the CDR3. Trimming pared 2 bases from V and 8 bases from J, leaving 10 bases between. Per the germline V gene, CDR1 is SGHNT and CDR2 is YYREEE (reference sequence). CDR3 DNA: TGTGCCAGCAGCTTCGGGAGAGCCGAAGCTTTCTTT. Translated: CASSFGRAEAFF.

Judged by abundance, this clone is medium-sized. The CDR3 reads CASSDSGTGELFF. For the CDR3, the DNA is TGTGCCAGCAGTGACTCAGGCACCGGGGAGCTGTTTTTT. This chain joins TRBV6-4 and TRBJ2-2; D call uncertain. The germline CDR1 and CDR2 sequences are MRHNA and SNTAGT. Trimming took off 0 bases at V and 4 bases at J, with 3 bases between the two ends. The CDR3 is made up of 13 amino acids.

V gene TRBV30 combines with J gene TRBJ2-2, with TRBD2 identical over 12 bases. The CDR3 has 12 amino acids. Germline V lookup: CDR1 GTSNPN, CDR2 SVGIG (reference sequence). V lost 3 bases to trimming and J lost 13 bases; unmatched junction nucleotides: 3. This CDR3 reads CAWSLAGGRLFF. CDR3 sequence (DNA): TGTGCCTGGAGCCTAGCGGGAGGGAGGCTGTTTTTT. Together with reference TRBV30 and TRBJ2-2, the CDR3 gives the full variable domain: SQTIHQWPATLVQPVGSPLSLECTVEGTSNPNLYWYRQAAGRGLQLLFYSVGIGQISSEVPQNLSASRPQDRQFILSSKKLLLSDSGFYLCAWSLAGGRLFFGEGSRLTVL.

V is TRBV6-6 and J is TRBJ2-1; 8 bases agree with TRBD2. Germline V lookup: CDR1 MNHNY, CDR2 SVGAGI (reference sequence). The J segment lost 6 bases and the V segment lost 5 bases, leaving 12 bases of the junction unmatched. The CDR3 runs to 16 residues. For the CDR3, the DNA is TGTGCCAGCAGTCTCCCCCTTAGCGGGACGGGCAATGAGCAGTTCTTC. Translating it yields CASSLPLSGTGNEQFF.

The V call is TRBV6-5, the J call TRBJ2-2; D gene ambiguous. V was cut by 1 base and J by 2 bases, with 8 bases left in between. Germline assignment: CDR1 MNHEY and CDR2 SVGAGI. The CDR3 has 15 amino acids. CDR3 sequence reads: CASSYLSGNTGELFF. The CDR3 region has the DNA TGTGCCAGCAGTTACTTATCCGGAAACACCGGGGAGCTGTTTTTT.

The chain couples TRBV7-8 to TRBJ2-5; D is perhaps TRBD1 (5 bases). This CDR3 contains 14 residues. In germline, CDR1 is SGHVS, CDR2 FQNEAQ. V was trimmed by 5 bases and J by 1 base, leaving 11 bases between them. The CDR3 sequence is CASSPRQSQETQYF. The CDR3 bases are TGTGCCAGCAGCCCAAGACAGTCCCAAGAGACCCAGTACTTC.

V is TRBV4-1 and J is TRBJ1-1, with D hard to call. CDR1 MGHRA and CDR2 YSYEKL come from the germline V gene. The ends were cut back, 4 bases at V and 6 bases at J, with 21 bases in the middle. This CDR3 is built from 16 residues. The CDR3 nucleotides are TGCGCCAGCAGCCCCCCCGGACGAAGAAAGAAAGCTGAAGCTTTCTTT. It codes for CASSPPGRRKKAEAFF.

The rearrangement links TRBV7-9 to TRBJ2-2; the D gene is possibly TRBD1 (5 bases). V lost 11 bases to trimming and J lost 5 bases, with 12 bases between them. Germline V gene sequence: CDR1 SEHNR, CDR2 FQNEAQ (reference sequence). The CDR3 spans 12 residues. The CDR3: CAQGVGTGELFF. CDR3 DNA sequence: TGTGCCCAGGGTGTGGGGACCGGGGAGCTGTTTTTT.

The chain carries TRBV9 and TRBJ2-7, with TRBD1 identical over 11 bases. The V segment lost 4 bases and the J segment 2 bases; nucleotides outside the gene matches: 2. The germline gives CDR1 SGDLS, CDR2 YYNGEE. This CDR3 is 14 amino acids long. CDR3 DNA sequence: TGTGCCAGCAGCCCGGGACAGGGGGCCTACGAGCAGTACTTC. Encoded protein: CASSPGQGAYEQYF.

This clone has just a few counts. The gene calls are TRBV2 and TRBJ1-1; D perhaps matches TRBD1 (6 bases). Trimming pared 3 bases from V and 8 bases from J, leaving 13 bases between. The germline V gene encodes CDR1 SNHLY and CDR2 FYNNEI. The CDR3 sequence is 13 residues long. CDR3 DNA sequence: TGTGCCAGCAGTGACTCGGGACATCCGGAAGCTTTCTTT. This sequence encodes CASSDSGHPEAFF.

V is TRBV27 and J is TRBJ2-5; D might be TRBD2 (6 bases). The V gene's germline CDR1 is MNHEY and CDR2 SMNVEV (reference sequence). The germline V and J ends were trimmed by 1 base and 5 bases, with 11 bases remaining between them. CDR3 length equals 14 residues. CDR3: CASSLLGGLETQYF. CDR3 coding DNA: TGTGCCAGCAGTTTATTGGGGGGATTGGAGACCCAGTACTTC.

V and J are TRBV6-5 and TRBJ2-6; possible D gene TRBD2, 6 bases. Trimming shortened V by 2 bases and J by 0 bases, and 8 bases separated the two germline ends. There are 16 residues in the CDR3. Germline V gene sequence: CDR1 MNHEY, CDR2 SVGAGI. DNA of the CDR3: TGTGCCAGCAGTTACGGGACTCCCTCTGGGGCCAACGTCCTGACTTTC. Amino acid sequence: CASSYGTPSGANVLTF.

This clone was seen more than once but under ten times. The CDR3, as DNA: TGTGCCAGTAGGCTTTCGGGAGATACGCAGTATTTT. Translated: CASRLSGDTQYF. The rearrangement uses TRBV19 and TRBJ2-3; D remains ambiguous. Germline assignment: CDR1 LNHDA and CDR2 SQIVND (reference sequence). Trimming stripped 6 bases from V and 5 bases from J, with 9 bases between. The CDR3 sequence is 12 residues long.

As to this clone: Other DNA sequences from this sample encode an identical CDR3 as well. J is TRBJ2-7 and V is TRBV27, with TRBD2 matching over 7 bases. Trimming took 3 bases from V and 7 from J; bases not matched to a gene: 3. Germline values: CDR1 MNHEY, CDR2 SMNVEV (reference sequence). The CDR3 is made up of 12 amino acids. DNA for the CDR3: TGTGCCAGCAGTTTCTCCGGGGGGGAGCAGTACTTC. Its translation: CASSFSGGEQYF.

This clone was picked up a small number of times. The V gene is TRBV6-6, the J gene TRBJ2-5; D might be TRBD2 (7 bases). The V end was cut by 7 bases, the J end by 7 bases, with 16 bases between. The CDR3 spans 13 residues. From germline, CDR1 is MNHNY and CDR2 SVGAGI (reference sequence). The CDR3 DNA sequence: TGTGCCAGCACCCAACGGGGGGCCGGGACCCAGTACTTC. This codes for CASTQRGAGTQYF.

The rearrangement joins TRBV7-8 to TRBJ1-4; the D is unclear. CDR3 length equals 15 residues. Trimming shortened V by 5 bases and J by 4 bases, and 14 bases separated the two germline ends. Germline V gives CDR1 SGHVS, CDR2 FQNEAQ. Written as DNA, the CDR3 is TGTGCCAGCAGCCTTTCCTACGGCCTTAATGAAAAACTGTTTTTT. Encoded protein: CASSLSYGLNEKLFF.

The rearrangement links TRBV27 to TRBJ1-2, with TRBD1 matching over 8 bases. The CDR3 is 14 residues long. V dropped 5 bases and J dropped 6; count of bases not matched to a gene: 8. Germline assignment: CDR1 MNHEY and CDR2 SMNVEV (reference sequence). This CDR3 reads CASSQRQGIHGYTF. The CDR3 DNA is TGTGCCAGCAGTCAAAGACAGGGGATCCATGGCTACACCTTC.

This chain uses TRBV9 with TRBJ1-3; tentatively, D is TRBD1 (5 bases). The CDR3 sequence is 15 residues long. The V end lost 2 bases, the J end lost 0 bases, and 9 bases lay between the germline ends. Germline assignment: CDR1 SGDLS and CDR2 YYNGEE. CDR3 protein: CASSVGVVSGNTIYF. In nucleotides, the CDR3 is TGTGCCAGCAGCGTGGGGGTGGTCTCTGGAAACACCATATATTTT. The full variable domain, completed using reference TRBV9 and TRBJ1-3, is DSGVTQTPKHLITATGQRVTLRCSPRSGDLSVYWYQQSLDQGLQFLIQYYNGEERAKGNILERFSAQQFPDLHSELNLSSLELGDSALYFCASSVGVVSGNTIYFGEGSWLTVV.

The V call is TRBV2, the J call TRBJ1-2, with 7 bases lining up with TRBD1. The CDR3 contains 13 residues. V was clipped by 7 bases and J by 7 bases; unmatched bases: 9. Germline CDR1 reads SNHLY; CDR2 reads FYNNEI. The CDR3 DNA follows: TGTGCCAGCATCGAACCGGGACAGATTGGCTACACCTTC. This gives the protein CASIEPGQIGYTF.

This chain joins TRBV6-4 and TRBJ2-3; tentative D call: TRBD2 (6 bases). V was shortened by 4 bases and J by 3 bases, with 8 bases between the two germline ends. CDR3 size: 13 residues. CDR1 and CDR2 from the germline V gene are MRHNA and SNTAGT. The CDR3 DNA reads TGTGCCAGCAGTGCACGGGAGACAGATACGCAGTATTTT. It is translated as CASSARETDTQYF.

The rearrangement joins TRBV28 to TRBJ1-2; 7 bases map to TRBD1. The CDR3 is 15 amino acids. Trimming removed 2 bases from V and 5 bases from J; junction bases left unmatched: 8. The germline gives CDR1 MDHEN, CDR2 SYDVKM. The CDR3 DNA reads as TGTGCCAGCAGTTTAACGGGACAGCCCTGGTATGGCTACACCTTC. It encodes CASSLTGQPWYGYTF.